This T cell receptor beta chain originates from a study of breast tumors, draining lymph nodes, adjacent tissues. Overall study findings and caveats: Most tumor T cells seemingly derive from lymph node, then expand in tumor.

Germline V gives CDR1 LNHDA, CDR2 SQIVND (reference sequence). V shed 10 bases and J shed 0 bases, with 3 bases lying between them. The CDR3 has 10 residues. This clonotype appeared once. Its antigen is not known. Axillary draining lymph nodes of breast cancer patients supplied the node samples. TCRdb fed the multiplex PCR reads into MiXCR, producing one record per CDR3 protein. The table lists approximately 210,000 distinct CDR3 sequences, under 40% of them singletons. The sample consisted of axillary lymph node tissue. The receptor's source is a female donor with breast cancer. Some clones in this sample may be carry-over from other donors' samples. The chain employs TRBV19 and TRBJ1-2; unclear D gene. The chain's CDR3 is CAKPNYGYTF. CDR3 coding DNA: TGTGCCAAACCTAACTATGGCTACACCTTC.